This T cell receptor beta chain was sequenced in a study of radiotherapy plus CTLA-4 blockade in lung cancer. Overall study: Overall, approximately 18% of patients showed an objective response, while around 34% attained disease control. Study-level findings and limits: Together with interferon-beta, which increased in serum after radiation, early dynamic changes in blood T cell clones were reportedly the best predictors of response. TCR clones of tumor origin grew in blood after radiotherapy plus ipilimumab.

Regarding this clone: The antigen remains unidentified.

Germline CDR1 and CDR2: SGHNT and YYREEE (reference sequence). The V gene lost 3 bases and the J gene lost 4 bases, with 15 bases spanning the gap. This CDR3 contains 15 residues. The study gave focal radiation plus ipilimumab CTLA-4 blockade to patients with chemo-refractory metastatic non-small-cell lung cancer. The assay was immunoSEQ multiplex PCR, and TCRdb's table has in-frame clones only and misses some. The repertoire has around 95,000 clones, around four fifths of them found once; the top ten carry 0.84%. The sequences come from peripheral blood, collected from a patient treated with radiotherapy plus ipilimumab. This chain connects TRBV5-4 to TRBJ2-3, with D possibly being TRBD2 (6 bases). This receptor was obtained from a human donor with non-small cell lung cancer who had stable disease on radiotherapy plus ipilimumab. The CDR3 bases are TGTGCCAGCAGCTACGGGACTCAGGGCGCAGATACGCAGTATTTT. Translating it yields CASSYGTQGADTQYF.